The 22 T cell receptor beta chains listed next were all sequenced from one sample in a study of blood T cell repertoires in COVID-19. Measured with immunoSEQ multiplex PCR; TCRdb has only the in-frame clones, and not every one. The sample lists 71,000 or so clones, around 79% occurring once. Sequencing was done on a sample of peripheral blood. The receptors stem from a man aged 45 to 65 with acute or convalescent COVID-19.

This chain uses TRBV7-9 with TRBJ1-1; the match to TRBD1 covers 8 bases. The CDR3 is 15 amino acids. CDR1 SEHNR and CDR2 FQNEAQ come from the germline V gene (reference sequence). The J segment lost 1 base and the V segment lost 6 bases, leaving 7 bases of the junction unmatched. CDR3 sequence (DNA): TGTGCCAGCAGTCGAACGACAGGGGAGAACACTGAAGCTTTCTTT. It is translated as CASSRTTGENTEAFF.

This clone is a singleton in its sample. This rearrangement joins TRBV27 to TRBJ2-7, with 7 positions matching TRBD1. The CDR3 contains 15 residues. Germline V CDR1 and CDR2: MNHEY, SMNVEV (reference sequence). The J segment lost 2 bases and the V segment lost 4 bases, leaving 8 bases of the junction unmatched. CDR3 residues: CASSSLSGGTYEQYF. The CDR3 DNA follows: TGTGCCAGCAGTTCTCTGTCAGGGGGAACCTACGAGCAGTACTTC.

The rearrangement links TRBV7-2 to TRBJ2-1; 11 bases are shared with TRBD2. The length of the CDR3 is 14 residues. Germline lookup yields CDR1 SGHTA and CDR2 FQGNSA. Trimming removed 5 bases from V and 8 bases from J; junction bases left unmatched: 5. CDR3 in amino acids: CASSPGTSGYEQFF. The CDR3 coding sequence is TGTGCCAGCAGCCCCGGGACTAGCGGATATGAGCAGTTCTTC.

The chain is built from TRBV5-8 and TRBJ2-3; TRBD1 aligns across 9 bases. Germline-derived CDR1 and CDR2 are SGHTS and YDEGEE. The CDR3 runs 16 residues. V shed 2 bases, J shed 3 bases, and the junction held 7 bases outside the gene matches. The CDR3 here is CASSLQGAPGTDTQYF. In DNA, the CDR3 is TGTGCCAGCAGCTTACAGGGGGCGCCAGGGACAGATACGCAGTATTTT.

This chain links TRBV28 with TRBJ1-5; D is perhaps TRBD1 (5 bases). The germline gives CDR1 MDHEN, CDR2 SYDVKM. The V and J ends lost 1 base and 7 bases respectively, with 17 bases between them. The CDR3 spans 16 residues. The CDR3 nucleotides read TGTGCCAGCAGTTTATCCCAGAGGCAGGGTGGACAGCCCCAGCATTTT. Protein: CASSLSQRQGGQPQHF.

The chain joins TRBV6-2 or TRBV6-3 to TRBJ1-2, with 9 bases lining up with TRBD1. This CDR3 region has 14 residues. Unmatched junction bases numbered 9, after V lost 6 bases and J lost 7 bases. Germline V CDR1 and CDR2: MNHEY, SVGEGT. Here the CDR3 reads CASSVWDRAFGYTF. In nucleotides, the CDR3 is TGTGCCAGCAGCGTTTGGGACAGGGCATTTGGCTACACCTTC.

The chain carries TRBV29-1 and TRBJ1-2, with TRBD1 as a possible D gene (5 bases). The CDR3 runs to 16 residues. V was trimmed by 7 bases and J by 2 bases, leaving 23 bases between them. In germline, CDR1 is SQVTM, CDR2 ANQGSEA. The DNA for the CDR3 is TGCAGCGCGATACGACAAGACAGCCCTAGGAACTATGGCTACACCTTC. Translation: CSAIRQDSPRNYGYTF.

Comment on this clone: One end of the junction does not line up with germline, which may come from a read error. The chain links TRBV6-1 to TRBJ2-1; 13 bases line up with TRBD2. This CDR3 has 18 residues. CDR1 and CDR2 from the germline V gene are MNHNS and SASEGT. The CDR3, as DNA: TGTGCCAGCAGCGAAGGACTAGCGGGAGTAGGCTCCTACAATGAGCAGTTCTTC. Its protein product is CASSEGLAGVGSYNEQFF.

The rearrangement joins TRBV19 to TRBJ1-1, with D possibly being TRBD1 (5 bases). The CDR3 spans 15 residues. Deletions cut 2 bases from V and 2 bases from J, with 12 bases between. Germline values: CDR1 LNHDA, CDR2 SQIVND (reference sequence). The CDR3, as DNA: TGTGCCAGTAGTATATCCTCAGGGTTTAACACTGAAGCTTTCTTT. The encoded protein is CASSISSGFNTEAFF.

The chain joins TRBV4-1 to TRBJ1-5, with TRBD1 matching over 9 bases. This CDR3 has 18 residues. Germline V CDR1 and CDR2: MGHRA, YSYEKL. V lost 1 base, J lost 3 bases, and 10 bases stayed unmatched. The CDR3 DNA reads TGCGCCAGCAGCCAAGTGGGTGCGGGGACAGGGTTCAATCAGCCCCAGCATTTT. Translating it yields CASSQVGAGTGFNQPQHF.

The chain combines TRBV12-5 with TRBJ2-5; 8 bases are a match to TRBD1. This CDR3 contains 15 residues. Trimming removed 4 bases from V and 2 bases from J; junction bases left unmatched: 6. Germline loops: CDR1 LGHNT, CDR2 FRNRAP. Here the CDR3 reads CASGSEGQAQETQYF. The CDR3 coding sequence is TGTGCTAGTGGTTCCGAGGGACAGGCACAAGAGACCCAGTACTTC.

Written as DNA, the CDR3 is TGTGCCAGCAGCTCCACAGGGAGATCCTACGAGCAGTACTTC. Translating it yields CASSSTGRSYEQYF. This chain connects TRBV11-1 to TRBJ2-7; the D gene is possibly TRBD1 (6 bases). CDR1 is SGHAT, CDR2 FQDESV, per germline (reference sequence). V was shortened by 4 bases and J by 1 base, with 11 bases between the two germline ends. The CDR3 is 14 residues long.

The chain uses TRBV5-6 and TRBJ2-2, with 9 bases lining up with TRBD1. CDR3 length: 15 residues. V lost 6 bases to trimming and J lost 6 bases; unmatched junction nucleotides: 9. Germline V CDR1 and CDR2: SGHDT, YYEEEE. CDR3: CASTQRRQGAGELFF. CDR3 DNA: TGTGCCAGCACCCAGCGCCGACAGGGGGCCGGGGAGCTGTTTTTT.

In this sample, this clone turned up once. This chain connects TRBV2 to TRBJ1-1; 7 nucleotides agree with TRBD1. CDR3 length equals 16 residues. Trimming removed 5 bases from V and 4 bases from J; junction bases left unmatched: 13. Germline CDR1 reads SNHLY; CDR2 reads FYNNEI. The CDR3 is CASSPDGQVSGTEAFF. The CDR3 DNA sequence: TGTGCCAGCAGTCCGGATGGACAGGTTAGTGGCACTGAAGCTTTCTTT.

CDR3 amino acids: CASSYSTLDRGGTQYF. The DNA of the CDR3 is TGTGCCAGCAGTTACTCAACCCTAGACAGGGGTGGGACCCAGTACTTC. The V gene is TRBV6-5, the J gene TRBJ2-5, with 8 positions matching TRBD1. CDR1 MNHEY and CDR2 SVGAGI come from the germline V gene. The V gene end was trimmed by 0 bases and the J gene end by 7 bases; junction bases not matched to a gene: 10. CDR3 size: 16 residues.

V gene TRBV21-1 combines with J gene TRBJ2-7; the D call TRBD1 from the table was never checked on the DNA. TRBV21-1 is annotated as a pseudogene. The CDR3 consists of 19 residues. This CDR3 reads CASSKGLPLIEDSSYEQYF. The CDR3 region has the DNA TGTGCCAGCAGCAAAGGGCTGCCTCTAATAGAAGACAGTTCCTACGAGCAGTACTTC.

The V call is TRBV7-2, the J call TRBJ2-3, with 7 bases aligning to TRBD2. After removal of 0 bases from V and 3 bases from J, the junction contained 0 bases not matched to a gene. Germline V lookup: CDR1 SGHTA, CDR2 FQGNSA. The CDR3 has 14 amino acids. The DNA for the CDR3 is TGTGCCAGCAGCTTAGCTAGCGGGACAGATACGCAGTATTTT. Translating gives CASSLASGTDTQYF. Supplemented by reference TRBV7-2 and TRBJ2-3, the full variable domain reads GAGVSQSPSNKVTEKGKDVELRCDPISGHTALYWYRQSLGQGLEFLIYFQGNSAPDKSGLPSDRFSAERTGGSVSTLTIQRTQQEDSAVYLCASSLASGTDTQYFGPGTRLTVL.

The CDR3 loop reads CASSLGPAGVNTEAFF. CDR3 DNA sequence: TGTGCCAGCAGCTTAGGTCCGGCAGGGGTGAACACTGAAGCTTTCTTT. The rearrangement uses TRBV7-2 and TRBJ1-1; possible D gene TRBD1, 6 bases. This CDR3 has 16 amino acids. The V gene lost 1 base and the J gene lost 0 bases, with 12 bases spanning the gap. Germline CDR1 and CDR2: SGHTA and FQGNSA.

Of note for this clone: An end of the junction differs from the germline gene, which may be a read error. The chain links TRBV4-3 to TRBJ1-6; 7 nucleotides agree with TRBD1. The germline gives CDR1 LGHNA, CDR2 YSLEER. CDR3 size: 13 residues. Here the CDR3 DNA reads TGCGCCAGCAGCCAAGATACGTCGACAGGGCTCCTCTTT. Translating it yields CASSQDTSTGLLF.

This chain joins TRBV5-8 and TRBJ1-1; TRBD1 matches at 7 bases. Germline V gene data show CDR1 as SGHTS and CDR2 as YDEGEE. V was pared by 1 base and J by 1 base, with 4 bases of the junction left unmatched. This CDR3 has 15 residues. The CDR3 sequence is CASSLWTGKNTEAFF. CDR3 DNA sequence: TGTGCCAGCAGCTTGTGGACAGGAAAGAACACTGAAGCTTTCTTT.

The rearrangement uses TRBV4-2 and TRBJ1-5; D is perhaps TRBD1 (5 bases). Germline V gives CDR1 LGHNA, CDR2 YNFKEQ. The V end was cut by 0 bases, the J end by 3 bases, with 9 bases between. The CDR3 has 15 residues. CDR3 nucleotides: TGTGCCAGCAGCCAAGAGGGGGGTCTCAATCAGCCCCAGCATTTT. It yields the protein CASSQEGGLNQPQHF.

The chain carries TRBV3-1 (or the pseudogene TRBV3-2) and TRBJ2-2; D is perhaps TRBD1 (6 bases). There are 14 residues in the CDR3. In germline, CDR1 is LGHDT, CDR2 YNNKEL (reference sequence). Trimming removed 1 base at V and 6 bases at J, with 9 bases between. The CDR3 coding sequence is TGTGCCAGCAGCCAAGCAGGGGCTCCCGGGGAGCTGTTTTTT. It codes for CASSQAGAPGELFF.